These 16 T cell receptor beta chains came from one sample sequenced in a study of cytomegalovirus exposure and HLA in healthy donors. The PCR contained 60 Vbeta and 13 Jbeta primers. Clones were sequenced by immunoSEQ multiplex PCR, and TCRdb holds only the in-frame ones, with some missing. Of some 120,000 clones in the sample, 77% were seen once. The sample consisted of PBMCs. These receptors were taken from a man between 18 and 35 years old in good health and CMV-seropositive.

This clone has a single count. The chain employs TRBV29-1 and TRBJ1-2, with 7 bases matching TRBD1. The CDR3 sequence is 11 residues long. The junction had 4 bases not matched to a gene; V was cut back by 7 bases and J by 5 bases. Per the germline V gene, CDR1 is SQVTM and CDR2 is ANQGSEA. CDR3 bases: TGCAGCGCGTCAGGGGGGTATGGCTACACCTTC. Translation: CSASGGYGYTF.

Only a few counts were recorded for this clone. CDR3 region: CASSLNYNEKLFF. CDR3 coding DNA: TGTGCCAGCAGCTTGAACTATAATGAAAAACTGTTTTTT. The chain links TRBV5-4 to TRBJ1-4, with unresolved D. Trimming stripped 1 base from V and 4 bases from J, with 5 bases between. The CDR3 consists of 13 residues. The germline CDR1 and CDR2 sequences are SGHNT and YYREEE (reference sequence).

The V gene is TRBV5-1, the J gene TRBJ2-7; 10 nucleotides match TRBD2. Germline CDR1 is SGHRS and CDR2 is YFSETQ. This CDR3 is 16 amino acids long. Trimming took 4 bases from V and 0 from J; bases not matched to a gene: 7. The CDR3 sequence: CASSPISGGLSYEQYF. The DNA for the CDR3 is TGCGCCAGCAGCCCTATTAGCGGGGGGCTCTCCTACGAGCAGTACTTC.

This clone was observed a handful of times. V and J are TRBV5-1 and TRBJ1-1, with TRBD1 matching over 11 bases. The V gene's germline CDR1 is SGHRS and CDR2 YFSETQ. Losses at the gene ends were 3 bases for V and 7 bases for J; bases not matched to a gene: 8. The CDR3 totals 15 residues. The CDR3: CASSSGTGGSGEAFF. CDR3 coding DNA: TGCGCCAGCAGCTCAGGGACAGGGGGTTCGGGTGAAGCTTTCTTT. The full variable domain, rest sourced from reference TRBV5-1 and TRBJ1-1, is KAGVTQTPRYLIKTRGQQVTLSCSPISGHRSVSWYQQTPGQGLQFLFEYFSETQRNKGNFPGRFSGRQFSNSRSEMNVSTLELGDSALYLCASSSGTGGSGEAFFGQGTRLTVV.

V is TRBV29-1 and J is TRBJ1-2, with 8 bases fitting TRBD1. The CDR3 covers 13 residues. Germline V lookup: CDR1 SQVTM, CDR2 ANQGSEA. J lost 4 bases, V lost 4 bases, and 5 bases had no gene match. The CDR3 DNA reads TGCAGCGTTGTGGACAGGGACTTCTATGGCTACACCTTC. The encoded protein is CSVVDRDFYGYTF.

This chain uses TRBV5-1 with TRBJ2-7; weak D call: TRBD1 (6 bases). The CDR3 consists of 14 residues. The V end lost 1 base, the J end lost 3 bases, and 11 bases lay between the germline ends. In germline, CDR1 is SGHRS, CDR2 YFSETQ. The CDR3 here is CASSLQGPYYEQYF. In DNA form, the CDR3 reads TGCGCCAGCAGCTTGCAGGGGCCCTACTACGAGCAGTACTTC. Variable domain in full (rest from reference TRBV5-1 and TRBJ2-7): KAGVTQTPRYLIKTRGQQVTLSCSPISGHRSVSWYQQTPGQGLQFLFEYFSETQRNKGNFPGRFSGRQFSNSRSEMNVSTLELGDSALYLCASSLQGPYYEQYFGPGTRLTVT.

The rearrangement joins TRBV4-1 to TRBJ2-3; 7 bases are shared with TRBD2. The V and J ends lost 3 bases and 0 bases, in that order; junction bases with no gene match: 6. The CDR3 covers 16 residues. Germline CDR1 MGHRA, CDR2 YSYEKL. Here the CDR3 reads CASSHFASGSTDTQYF. The CDR3 DNA reads TGCGCCAGCAGCCACTTTGCTAGCGGTAGCACAGATACGCAGTATTTT.

V gene TRBV27 combines with J gene TRBJ1-1; TRBD1 aligns across 8 bases. The CDR3 has 13 amino acids. The germline gives CDR1 MNHEY, CDR2 SMNVEV (reference sequence). After removal of 8 bases from V and 5 bases from J, the junction contained 7 bases not matched to a gene. CDR3 DNA: TGTGCCAGCCGGACAGGGTGGGAAACTGAAGCTTTCTTT. It yields the protein CASRTGWETEAFF.

The chain uses TRBV6-1 and TRBJ2-3; 10 positions match TRBD1. Per germline, CDR1 MNHNS and CDR2 SASEGT. V trimming: 2 bases; J trimming: 1 base; junction bases outside the gene matches: 3. This CDR3 region has 16 residues. This chain's CDR3 is CASSELGTGGTDTQYF. DNA of the CDR3: TGTGCCAGCAGTGAACTGGGGACAGGGGGCACAGATACGCAGTATTTT.

The chain has TRBV6-1 and TRBJ1-2, with TRBD1 matching 9 bases. Trimming took 9 bases from V and 4 from J; bases not matched to a gene: 9. CDR1 and CDR2 (germline): MNHNS, SASEGT. This CDR3 has 14 residues. CDR3 in DNA: TGTGCCAGTCACGCCAAGGACAGGGGCTATGGCTACACCTTC. Translation: CASHAKDRGYGYTF.

The chain links TRBV9 to TRBJ2-2, with TRBD2 matching over 10 bases. V trimming: 2 bases; J trimming: 4 bases; junction bases outside the gene matches: 5. Germline lookup yields CDR1 SGDLS and CDR2 YYNGEE. The CDR3 covers 16 residues. The CDR3 DNA reads as TGTGCCAGCAGCGTTGGGGGACTAGCGTCCACCGGGGAGCTGTTTTTT. Encoded protein: CASSVGGLASTGELFF.

The gene calls are TRBV27 and TRBJ2-2, with no clear D. Looked up from germline, CDR1 is MNHEY and CDR2 is SMNVEV (reference sequence). The CDR3 length is 12 residues. V was pared by 6 bases and J by 8 bases, with 10 bases between. The CDR3 region has the DNA TGTGCCAGCAGCACCCAACGGGGGGAGCTGTTTTTT. Amino acids: CASSTQRGELFF.

The J gene is TRBJ1-1, the V gene TRBV27, with unresolved D. The CDR3 has 10 amino acids. CDR1 MNHEY and CDR2 SMNVEV come from the germline V gene (reference sequence). Trimming took 10 bases from V and 5 from J, leaving 8 bases between them. CDR3: CATFRTEAFF. CDR3 nucleotide sequence: TGTGCCACGTTCCGTACTGAAGCTTTCTTT.

The CDR3 sequence is CASSYQQGYNEKLFF. CDR3 nucleotide sequence: TGTGCCAGCAGTTACCAACAGGGGTACAATGAAAAACTGTTTTTT. The genes are TRBV6-5 and TRBJ1-4; 7 bases align to TRBD1. Germline CDR1 is MNHEY and CDR2 is SVGAGI. With 2 bases clipped from V and 5 bases from J, the junction kept 5 bases outside the gene matches. The CDR3 covers 15 residues.

In nucleotides, the CDR3 is TGTGCCAGCAGTCCTAGTATAATCGGGGTAGGCTCGGTCGGGGAGCTGTTTTTT. It yields the protein CASSPSIIGVGSVGELFF. The chain uses TRBV27 and TRBJ2-2; TRBD2 might be the D (5 bases). The germline V gene encodes CDR1 MNHEY and CDR2 SMNVEV (reference sequence). CDR3 length equals 18 residues. Trimming removed 5 bases from V and 7 bases from J, with 26 bases in between.

The rearrangement uses TRBV10-3 and TRBJ1-1; no clear D. Looked up from germline, CDR1 is ENHRY and CDR2 is SYGVKD. The CDR3 sequence is 13 residues long. V shed 3 bases and J shed 2 bases, with 7 bases lying between them. The CDR3, as DNA: TGTGCCATCAGTGAAGGACTCAACACTGAAGCTTTCTTT. This gives the protein CAISEGLNTEAFF.